A single sample gave rise to the 8 T cell receptor beta chains below, sequenced in a study of neurological immune-mediated disorders. Time point denoted: longitudinal time-point 3. MiXCR was run by TCRdb on the 5' RACE reads, yielding one entry per CDR3 protein. The table shows under 130,000 distinct CDR3 sequences, with roughly a tenth occurring only once. The source material was PBMCs. The receptors were sampled from a female donor with HTLV-1-associated myelopathy (HAM/TSP).

This clonotype was recorded many times. The rearrangement links TRBV4-1 to TRBJ2-7; D might be TRBD1 (6 bases). Between the trimmed V and J ends, which lost 0 bases and 7 bases, there was a span of 16 bases. The CDR3 has 15 residues. The germline gives CDR1 MGHRA, CDR2 YSYEKL. The DNA for the CDR3 is TGCGCCAGCAGCCAAGACCGCGGACAGCGCCGTGAGCAGTACTTC. Protein sequence: CASSQDRGQRREQYF.

This clonotype appeared many times. The CDR3 loop reads CASSLQGGRETQYF. CDR3 sequence (DNA): TGCGCCAGCAGCCTACAGGGAGGGCGGGAGACCCAGTACTTC. The genes are TRBV5-1 and TRBJ2-5; possible D gene TRBD2, 7 bases. Trimming left V 4 bases short and J 5 bases short, with 15 bases between. The CDR3 is 14 amino acids. Germline V CDR1 and CDR2: SGHRS, YFSETQ. Full variable domain (remainder filled in from reference TRBV5-1 and TRBJ2-5): KAGVTQTPRYLIKTRGQQVTLSCSPISGHRSVSWYQQTPGQGLQFLFEYFSETQRNKGNFPGRFSGRQFSNSRSEMNVSTLELGDSALYLCASSLQGGRETQYFGPGTRLLVL.

This clonotype was detected ten times or more. The chain couples TRBV28 to TRBJ2-7, with TRBD1 matching 9 bases. The CDR3 is 14 amino acids. Unmatched junction bases numbered 6, after V lost 6 bases and J lost 3 bases. Per germline, CDR1 MDHEN and CDR2 SYDVKM. The CDR3 protein is CASSTGTGIYEQYF. CDR3 bases: TGTGCCAGCAGCACCGGGACAGGGATCTACGAGCAGTACTTC. Based on the CDR3 plus reference TRBV28 and TRBJ2-7, the full variable domain is DVKVTQSSRYLVKRTGEKVFLECVQDMDHENMFWYRQDPGLGLRLIYFSYDVKMKEKGDIPEGYSVSREKKERFSLILESASTNQTSMYLCASSTGTGIYEQYFGPGTRLTVT.

There are many counts of this clonotype. The V call is TRBV12-3 or TRBV12-4, the J call TRBJ1-6; D possibly corresponds to TRBD1 (5 bases). The length of the CDR3 is 14 residues. V was pared by 6 bases and J by 1 base, with 7 bases between. CDR3 loop: CASSTGSYNSPLHF. CDR3 in DNA: TGTGCCAGCAGCACAGGTTCCTATAATTCACCCCTCCACTTT.

The J gene is TRBJ2-3, the V gene TRBV7-2; D remains unclear. The CDR3 runs to 12 residues. V gave up 7 bases and J gave up 2 bases, with 7 bases separating them. The germline gives CDR1 SGHTA, CDR2 FQGNSA. The CDR3 reads CASTHNTDTQYF. In nucleotides, the CDR3 is TGTGCCAGCACCCATAACACAGATACGCAGTATTTT.

This clonotype was counted ten times or more. The chain combines TRBV5-5 with TRBJ2-7, with 8 bases matching TRBD1. Germline V gene lookup returns CDR1 SGHKS and CDR2 YYEKEE (reference sequence). The trim removed 3 bases at V and 3 bases at J, leaving 2 bases unmatched. The CDR3 totals 13 residues. The CDR3 sequence is CASSSDRVYEQYF. CDR3 coding DNA: TGTGCCAGCAGCTCGGACAGGGTCTACGAGCAGTACTTC.

This clonotype occurred many times. The rearrangement joins TRBV29-1 to TRBJ2-1, with 13 bases aligning to TRBD2. The ends lost 6 bases at V and 0 bases at J; junction bases unmatched: 5. This CDR3 spans 16 amino acids. In germline, CDR1 is SQVTM, CDR2 ANQGSEA. CDR3 DNA: TGCAGCGTCGCCGGGACTAGCGGGATCTCCTACAATGAGCAGTTCTTC. Protein product: CSVAGTSGISYNEQFF.

Many counts were recorded for this clonotype. This chain joins TRBV6-5 and TRBJ2-2; TRBD1 aligns across 7 bases. V dropped 6 bases and J dropped 6; count of bases not matched to a gene: 16. The CDR3 has 17 amino acids. Per the germline V gene, CDR1 is MNHEY and CDR2 is SVGAGI. The CDR3 is CASSGQVQVLDPGELFF. CDR3 DNA: TGTGCCAGCAGCGGACAGGTTCAAGTTCTCGATCCCGGGGAGCTGTTTTTT.